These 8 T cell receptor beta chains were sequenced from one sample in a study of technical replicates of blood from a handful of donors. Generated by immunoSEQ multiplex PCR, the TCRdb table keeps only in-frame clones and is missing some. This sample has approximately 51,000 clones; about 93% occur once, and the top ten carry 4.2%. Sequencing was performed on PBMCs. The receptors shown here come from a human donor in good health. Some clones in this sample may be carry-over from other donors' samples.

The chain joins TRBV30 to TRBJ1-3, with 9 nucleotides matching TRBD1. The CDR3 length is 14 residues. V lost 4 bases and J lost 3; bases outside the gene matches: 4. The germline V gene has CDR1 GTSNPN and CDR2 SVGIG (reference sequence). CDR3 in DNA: TGTGCCTGGATCACAGGGGGCGTTGGAAACACCATATATTTT. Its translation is CAWITGGVGNTIYF.

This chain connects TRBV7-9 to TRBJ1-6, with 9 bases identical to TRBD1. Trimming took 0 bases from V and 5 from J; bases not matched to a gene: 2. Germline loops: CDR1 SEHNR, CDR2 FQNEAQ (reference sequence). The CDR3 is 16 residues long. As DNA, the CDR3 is TGTGCCAGCAGCTTAGCAGGGACAGGGAATAATTCACCCCTCCACTTT. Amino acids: CASSLAGTGNNSPLHF.

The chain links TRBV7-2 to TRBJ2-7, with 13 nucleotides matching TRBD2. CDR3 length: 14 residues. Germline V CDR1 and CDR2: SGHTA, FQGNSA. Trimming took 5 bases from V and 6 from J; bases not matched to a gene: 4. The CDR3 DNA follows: TGTGCCAGCAGCCCCAGACTAGCGGGAGGCGAGCAGTACTTC. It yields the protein CASSPRLAGGEQYF. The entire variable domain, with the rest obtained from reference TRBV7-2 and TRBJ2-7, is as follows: GAGVSQSPSNKVTEKGKDVELRCDPISGHTALYWYRQSLGQGLEFLIYFQGNSAPDKSGLPSDRFSAERTGGSVSTLTIQRTQQEDSAVYLCASSPRLAGGEQYFGPGTRLTVT.

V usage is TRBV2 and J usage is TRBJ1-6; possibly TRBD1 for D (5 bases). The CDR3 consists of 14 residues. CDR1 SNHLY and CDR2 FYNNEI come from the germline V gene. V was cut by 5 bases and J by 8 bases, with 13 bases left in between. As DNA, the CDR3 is TGTGCCAGCAGTCAGGGCCTTTCGTATTCACCCCTCCACTTT. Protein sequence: CASSQGLSYSPLHF.

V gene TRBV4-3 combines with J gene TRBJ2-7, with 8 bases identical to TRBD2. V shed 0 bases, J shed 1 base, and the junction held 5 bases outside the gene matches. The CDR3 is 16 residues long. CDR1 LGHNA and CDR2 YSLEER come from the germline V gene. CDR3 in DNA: TGCGCCAGCAGCCAAGAGGCTAGCGGGCCTTCCTACGAGCAGTACTTC. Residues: CASSQEASGPSYEQYF.

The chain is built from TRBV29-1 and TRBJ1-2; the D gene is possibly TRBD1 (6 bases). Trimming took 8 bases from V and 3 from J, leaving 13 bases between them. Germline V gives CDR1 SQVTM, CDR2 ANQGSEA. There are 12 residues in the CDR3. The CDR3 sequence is CSSGGLDYGYTF. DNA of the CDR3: TGCAGCTCCGGGGGGCTTGACTATGGCTACACCTTC.

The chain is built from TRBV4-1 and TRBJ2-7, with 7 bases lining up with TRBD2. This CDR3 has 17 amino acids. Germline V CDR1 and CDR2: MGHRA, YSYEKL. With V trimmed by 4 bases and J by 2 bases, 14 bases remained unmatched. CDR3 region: CASSREGSSGAPYEQYF. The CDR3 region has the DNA TGCGCCAGCAGCCGGGAAGGGAGCAGCGGGGCCCCCTACGAGCAGTACTTC.

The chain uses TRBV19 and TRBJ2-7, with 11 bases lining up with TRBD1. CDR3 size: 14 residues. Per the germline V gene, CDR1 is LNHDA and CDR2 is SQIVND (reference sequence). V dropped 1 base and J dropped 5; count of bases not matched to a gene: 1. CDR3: CASSIGTGGDEQYF. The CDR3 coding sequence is TGTGCCAGTAGTATAGGGACAGGGGGCGACGAGCAGTACTTC.